These 32 T cell receptor beta chains were all obtained from the same sample, sequenced in a study of cytomegalovirus exposure and HLA in healthy donors. Primers for the PCR totalled 60 Vbeta and 13 Jbeta. TCRdb's copy holds only in-frame clones and misses some; the assay was immunoSEQ multiplex PCR. This repertoire shows over 80,000 clones, 73% found once; its top ten account for roughly 3.5%. Input material: PBMCs. These TCRs come from a man aged 35 to 55 in good health and CMV-seronegative.

This clone was counted once. The chain carries TRBV2 and TRBJ1-2; maybe TRBD1 (6 bases). The CDR3 contains 13 residues. Per germline, CDR1 SNHLY and CDR2 FYNNEI. Trimming took off 6 bases at V and 8 bases at J, with 16 bases between the two ends. The CDR3 DNA reads TGTGCCAGCAGCCTAAGGACAGAGACCGGCTACACCTTC. It yields the protein CASSLRTETGYTF.

The V gene is TRBV7-2, the J gene TRBJ2-1, with TRBD2 identical over 7 bases. With 2 bases clipped from V and 10 bases from J, the junction kept 11 bases outside the gene matches. This CDR3 is 15 amino acids long. Germline V lookup: CDR1 SGHTA, CDR2 FQGNSA. Here the CDR3 reads CASSLMPSGPPEQFF. CDR3 DNA sequence: TGTGCCAGCAGCTTAATGCCTAGCGGCCCCCCCGAGCAGTTCTTC.

This clone was counted many times. The rearrangement links TRBV29-1 to TRBJ2-1; D unresolved. Germline-derived CDR1 and CDR2 are SQVTM and ANQGSEA. V was pared by 0 bases and J by 3 bases, with 9 bases between. The CDR3 consists of 14 residues. CDR3 nucleotides: TGCAGCGTTGAAGATGGGCTCAGCTACAATGAGCAGTTCTTC. Translating it yields CSVEDGLSYNEQFF.

J is TRBJ1-2 and V is TRBV11-1; D is possibly TRBD1 (6 bases). CDR3 size: 13 residues. V dropped 4 bases and J dropped 5 bases, with 11 bases sitting between them. Germline V lookup: CDR1 SGHAT, CDR2 FQDESV (reference sequence). The CDR3 region has the DNA TGTGCCAGCAGCTCCGACAGGATTTATGGCTACACCTTC. Residues: CASSSDRIYGYTF.

The chain carries TRBV2 and TRBJ2-3; D possibly corresponds to TRBD1 (5 bases). This CDR3 has 14 residues. Germline CDR1 is SNHLY and CDR2 is FYNNEI. V lost 5 bases, J lost 0 bases, and 9 bases lay in between. The CDR3 nucleotides read TGTGCCAGCAGTCAGGGATCTAGCACAGATACGCAGTATTTT. Protein sequence: CASSQGSSTDTQYF.

This chain links TRBV5-1 with TRBJ1-5, with 10 bases that match TRBD1. The J segment lost 5 bases and the V segment lost 4 bases, leaving 6 bases of the junction unmatched. The CDR3 totals 15 residues. The germline V gene has CDR1 SGHRS and CDR2 YFSETQ. CDR3 sequence reads: CASSQGTGAHQPQHF. Written as DNA, the CDR3 is TGCGCCAGCAGCCAAGGGACAGGGGCACATCAGCCCCAGCATTTT.

The chain has TRBV7-9 and TRBJ2-3, with unresolved D. Germline values: CDR1 SEHNR, CDR2 FQNEAQ (reference sequence). The CDR3 is 14 amino acids. Between the trimmed V and J ends, which lost 1 base and 2 bases, there was a span of 7 bases. CDR3 nucleotide sequence: TGTGCCAGCAGCTTAGGTGGAGCCACAGATACGCAGTATTTT. Translating it yields CASSLGGATDTQYF. The complete variable domain, with remaining parts taken from reference TRBV7-9 and TRBJ2-3, reads DTGVSQNPRHKITKRGQNVTFRCDPISEHNRLYWYRQTLGQGPEFLTYFQNEAQLEKSRLLSDRFSAERPKGSFSTLEIQRTEQGDSAMYLCASSLGGATDTQYFGPGTRLTVL.

This rearrangement joins TRBV9 to TRBJ2-5; a weak D match, TRBD2 (7 bases). V shed 4 bases and J shed 7 bases, with 14 bases lying between them. The length of the CDR3 is 13 residues. From germline, CDR1 is SGDLS and CDR2 YYNGEE. The CDR3 here is CASSKGGVGTQYF. Here the CDR3 DNA reads TGTGCCAGCAGCAAAGGGGGGGTAGGGACCCAGTACTTC.

The chain links TRBV5-4 to TRBJ1-1; TRBD1 agrees at 9 bases. The V segment lost 0 bases and the J segment 4 bases; nucleotides outside the gene matches: 4. The CDR3 contains 15 residues. Germline lookup yields CDR1 SGHNT and CDR2 YYREEE (reference sequence). The CDR3 region has the DNA TGTGCCAGCAGCTTGGACAGGGGGCACGGCACTGAAGCTTTCTTT. Amino acid sequence: CASSLDRGHGTEAFF.

The rearrangement joins TRBV5-1 to TRBJ2-3, with TRBD2 identical over 7 bases. CDR3 length: 16 amino acids. Germline CDR1 reads SGHRS; CDR2 reads YFSETQ. The V and J ends lost 1 base and 4 bases, in that order; junction bases with no gene match: 9. CDR3: CASSLSRGTGSDTQYF. In DNA, the CDR3 is TGCGCCAGCAGCTTGTCGCGGGGGACCGGATCAGATACGCAGTATTTT. Looking up the rest from reference TRBV5-1 and TRBJ2-3 gives the full variable domain: KAGVTQTPRYLIKTRGQQVTLSCSPISGHRSVSWYQQTPGQGLQFLFEYFSETQRNKGNFPGRFSGRQFSNSRSEMNVSTLELGDSALYLCASSLSRGTGSDTQYFGPGTRLTVL.

The chain recombines TRBV15 with TRBJ2-1; TRBD1 is a possible D gene (5 bases). The V gene's germline CDR1 is LNHNV and CDR2 YYDKDF (reference sequence). The V end was cut by 0 bases, the J end by 7 bases, with 13 bases between. CDR3 length: 15 residues. The CDR3 sequence is CATSRETRVWNEQFF. CDR3 DNA sequence: TGTGCCACCAGCAGAGAGACCAGGGTATGGAATGAGCAGTTCTTC.

This chain connects TRBV2 to TRBJ1-6; D uncertain. Trimming cost V 4 bases and J 7 bases, with 8 bases left between them. Germline CDR1 is SNHLY and CDR2 is FYNNEI. The CDR3 extends over 13 amino acids. CDR3 protein: CASSGQLNSPLHF. In nucleotides, the CDR3 is TGTGCCAGCAGTGGGCAACTAAATTCACCCCTCCACTTT.

V usage is TRBV5-6 and J usage is TRBJ2-3, with unresolved D. This CDR3 has 13 amino acids. Germline CDR1 and CDR2: SGHDT and YYEEEE. Trimming took off 4 bases at V and 4 bases at J, with 10 bases between the two ends. The CDR3: CASSGWAADTQYF. The CDR3, as DNA: TGTGCCAGCAGCGGGTGGGCCGCAGATACGCAGTATTTT.

This clone has a count of ten or more. This sequence joins TRBV6-1 and TRBJ2-7, with D possibly TRBD1 on 6 matching bases. The CDR3 is made up of 14 amino acids. Trimming pared 0 bases from V and 0 bases from J, leaving 6 bases between. Germline V gene lookup returns CDR1 MNHNS and CDR2 SASEGT. The CDR3 sequence is CASSEAGGSYEQYF. The CDR3 region has the DNA TGTGCCAGCAGTGAAGCAGGGGGCTCCTACGAGCAGTACTTC.

The rearrangement links TRBV2 to TRBJ2-2; 7 nucleotides match TRBD1. CDR3 length equals 15 residues. J was trimmed by 5 bases and V by 4 bases; bases with no gene match: 7. CDR1 and CDR2 (germline): SNHLY, FYNNEI. DNA of the CDR3: TGTGCCAGCAGTGTCAGACAGGGTGTAACCGGGGAGCTGTTTTTT. Its protein product is CASSVRQGVTGELFF.

The chain links TRBV11-2 to TRBJ2-1; 8 nucleotides line up with TRBD1. V gave up 4 bases and J gave up 4 bases; unmatched junction bases: 6. This CDR3 is 15 amino acids long. Per the germline V gene, CDR1 is SGHAT and CDR2 is FQNNGV. The CDR3 DNA reads TGTGCCAGCAGCTCCCTCAGGGGGCAATACAATGAGCAGTTCTTC. This codes for CASSSLRGQYNEQFF. Filled out from reference TRBV11-2 and TRBJ2-1, the complete variable domain reads EAGVAQSPRYKIIEKRQSVAFWCNPISGHATLYWYQQILGQGPKLLIQFQNNGVVDDSQLPKDRFSAERLKGVDSTLKIQPAKLEDSAVYLCASSSLRGQYNEQFFGPGTRLTVL.

CDR3 in amino acids: CASSRPAGWEQYF. The CDR3 DNA follows: TGTGCCAGCAGTCGTCCCGCGGGCTGGGAGCAGTACTTC. The chain recombines TRBV14 with TRBJ2-7; tentative D call: TRBD2 (5 bases). In germline, CDR1 is SGHDN, CDR2 FVKESK. The V gene lost 6 bases and the J gene lost 7 bases, with 16 bases spanning the gap. The CDR3 extends over 13 amino acids.

With respect to this clone: Other nucleotide sequences in the sample specify the same CDR3. The chain links TRBV7-9 to TRBJ1-2; TRBD1 is a possible D gene (5 bases). V lost 3 bases and J lost 3, with 8 bases in between. Germline CDR1 and CDR2: SEHNR and FQNEAQ (reference sequence). The CDR3 spans 13 residues. This chain's CDR3 is CASSLGGDYGYTF. The CDR3 nucleotides read TGTGCCAGCAGCTTGGGAGGGGACTATGGCTACACCTTC.

The V gene is TRBV7-9, the J gene TRBJ1-4, with D hard to call. Germline V gives CDR1 SEHNR, CDR2 FQNEAQ (reference sequence). CDR3 length: 15 residues. V shed 6 bases and J shed 3 bases, with 14 bases lying between them. This chain's CDR3 is CASREGVNPNEKLFF. CDR3 nucleotides: TGTGCCAGCAGGGAAGGAGTAAACCCTAATGAAAAACTGTTTTTT.

The chain uses TRBV15 and TRBJ1-6; D is uncertain. V was cut by 5 bases and J by 9 bases, with 14 bases left in between. This CDR3 is built from 14 residues. CDR1 LNHNV and CDR2 YYDKDF come from the germline V gene (reference sequence). CDR3 nucleotide sequence: TGTGCCACCAGCCGAGGGAGGGAAGGTTCACCCCTCCACTTT. It codes for CATSRGREGSPLHF.

The rearrangement links TRBV6-5 to TRBJ2-3; D may be TRBD2 (5 bases). CDR1 and CDR2 (germline): MNHEY, SVGAGI. Trimming removed 2 bases at V and 3 bases at J, with 9 bases between. The CDR3 runs to 14 residues. The chain's CDR3 is CASSYLPGTDTQYF. CDR3 DNA: TGTGCCAGCAGTTACCTGCCGGGGACAGATACGCAGTATTTT.

V and J are TRBV6-1 and TRBJ1-5, with a tentative D call TRBD1 (5 bases). CDR1 is MNHNS and CDR2 is SASEGT in the germline V gene. V lost 9 bases and J 3 bases, leaving 12 bases between the germline ends. This CDR3 has 13 residues. This chain's CDR3 is CASQTVFNQPQHF. CDR3 DNA: TGTGCCAGTCAGACAGTATTCAATCAGCCCCAGCATTTT.

V is TRBV2 and J is TRBJ2-5; maybe TRBD1 (5 bases). The V gene lost 2 bases and the J gene lost 5 bases, with 12 bases spanning the gap. Germline values: CDR1 SNHLY, CDR2 FYNNEI. There are 14 residues in the CDR3. The CDR3 loop is CASSEPSGSETQYF. CDR3 nucleotides: TGTGCCAGCAGTGAACCCTCAGGGTCGGAGACCCAGTACTTC.

The rearrangement joins TRBV18 to TRBJ1-1; TRBD1 agrees at 12 bases. V lost 3 bases, J lost 1 base, and 3 bases stayed unmatched. Germline V gene data show CDR1 as KGHSH and CDR2 as LQKENI. The CDR3 has 16 amino acids. CDR3 in DNA: TGTGCCAGCTCACCGGGACAGGGGGCGACGAACACTGAAGCTTTCTTT. Residues: CASSPGQGATNTEAFF.

J is TRBJ2-3 and V is TRBV5-1; 7 bases match TRBD1. V dropped 3 bases and J dropped 0; count of bases not matched to a gene: 7. The CDR3 extends over 16 amino acids. Germline CDR1 reads SGHRS; CDR2 reads YFSETQ. This CDR3 reads CASSSDRDTSTDTQYF. DNA of the CDR3: TGCGCCAGCAGCTCCGACAGGGATACTAGCACAGATACGCAGTATTTT. Full variable domain (outside the CDR3, taken from reference TRBV5-1 and TRBJ2-3): KAGVTQTPRYLIKTRGQQVTLSCSPISGHRSVSWYQQTPGQGLQFLFEYFSETQRNKGNFPGRFSGRQFSNSRSEMNVSTLELGDSALYLCASSSDRDTSTDTQYFGPGTRLTVL.

This clone was counted only a few times. The chain links TRBV7-9 to TRBJ2-7; possibly TRBD1 for D (5 bases). The length of the CDR3 is 14 residues. Germline-derived CDR1 and CDR2 are SEHNR and FQNEAQ (reference sequence). Between the trimmed V and J ends, which lost 4 bases and 1 base, there was a span of 11 bases. The DNA for the CDR3 is TGTGCCAGCAGCTATTCAGGGAATTCCTACGAGCAGTACTTC. The encoded protein is CASSYSGNSYEQYF. Using reference TRBV7-9 and TRBJ2-7 for the parts outside the CDR3, the full variable domain is DTGVSQNPRHKITKRGQNVTFRCDPISEHNRLYWYRQTLGQGPEFLTYFQNEAQLEKSRLLSDRFSAERPKGSFSTLEIQRTEQGDSAMYLCASSYSGNSYEQYFGPGTRLTVT.

The rearrangement uses TRBV5-6 and TRBJ2-1; 7 bases line up with TRBD1. The ends lost 4 bases at V and 7 bases at J; junction bases unmatched: 5. This CDR3 comprises 13 residues. The germline V gene encodes CDR1 SGHDT and CDR2 YYEEEE. CDR3 sequence: CASSESTGNEQFF. CDR3 in DNA: TGTGCCAGCAGCGAATCGACAGGGAATGAGCAGTTCTTC.

The J gene is TRBJ1-6, the V gene TRBV4-3; D is undetermined. Germline CDR1 reads LGHNA; CDR2 reads YSLEER. Trimming left V 3 bases short and J 4 bases short, with 13 bases between. The CDR3 extends over 16 amino acids. For the CDR3, the DNA is TGCGCCAGCAGCCAGAGCACAGTCCTTTATAATTCACCCCTCCACTTT. Translating it yields CASSQSTVLYNSPLHF.

This sequence joins TRBV28 and TRBJ2-1, with 10 positions matching TRBD2. Germline CDR1 is MDHEN and CDR2 is SYDVKM. The CDR3 contains 19 residues. V shed 4 bases and J 0 bases; nucleotides not matched to a gene: 12. CDR3: CASSSNLAGAPSSYNEQFF. The CDR3 nucleotides read TGTGCCAGCAGTTCCAATCTAGCGGGGGCCCCTAGCTCCTACAATGAGCAGTTCTTC.

In its sample, this clone was seen a few times. V usage is TRBV2 and J usage is TRBJ1-1; 7 bases align to TRBD1. From germline, CDR1 is SNHLY and CDR2 FYNNEI. This CDR3 spans 14 amino acids. V trimming: 4 bases; J trimming: 4 bases; junction bases outside the gene matches: 6. The DNA of the CDR3 is TGTGCCAGCAGTGTAAGCAGGGGGTTCACTGAAGCTTTCTTT. Translated, it gives CASSVSRGFTEAFF.

For the CDR3, the DNA is TGTGCCAGCAGCCGGGGGGTAGGATTGGGCTATGGCTACACCTTC. Its protein product is CASSRGVGLGYGYTF. The chain is built from TRBV5-8 and TRBJ1-2, with D perhaps matching TRBD1 (5 bases). This CDR3 contains 15 residues. Germline-derived CDR1 and CDR2 are SGHTS and YDEGEE. Deletions cut 4 bases from V and 4 bases from J, with 17 bases between.

J is TRBJ1-4 and V is TRBV5-6; tentative D call: TRBD1 (5 bases). The germline V gene encodes CDR1 SGHDT and CDR2 YYEEEE. Trimming took 0 bases from V and 7 from J, leaving 10 bases between them. The CDR3 is 14 amino acids. CDR3 in amino acids: CASSLAGLGEKLFF. CDR3 coding DNA: TGTGCCAGCAGCTTGGCAGGGCTCGGTGAAAAACTGTTTTTT.